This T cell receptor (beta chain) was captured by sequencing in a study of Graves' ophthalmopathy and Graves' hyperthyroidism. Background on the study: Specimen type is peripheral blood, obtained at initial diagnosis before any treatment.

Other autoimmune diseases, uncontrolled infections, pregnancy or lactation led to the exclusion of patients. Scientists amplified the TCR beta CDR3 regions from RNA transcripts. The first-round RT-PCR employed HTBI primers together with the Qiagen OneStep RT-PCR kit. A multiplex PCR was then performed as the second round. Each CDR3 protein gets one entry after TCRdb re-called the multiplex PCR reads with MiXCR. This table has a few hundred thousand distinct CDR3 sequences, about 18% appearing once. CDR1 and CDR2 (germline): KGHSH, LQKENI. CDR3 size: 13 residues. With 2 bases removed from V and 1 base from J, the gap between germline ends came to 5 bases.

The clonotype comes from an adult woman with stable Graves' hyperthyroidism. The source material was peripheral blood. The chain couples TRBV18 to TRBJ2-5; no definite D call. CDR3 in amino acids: CASSPGIQETQYF. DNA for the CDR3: TGTGCCAGCTCACCAGGGATCCAAGAGACCCAGTACTTC. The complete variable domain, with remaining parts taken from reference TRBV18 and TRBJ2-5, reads NAGVMQNPRHLVRRRGQEARLRCSPMKGHSHVYWYRQLPEEGLKFMVYLQKENIIDESGMPKERFSAEFPKEGPSILRIQQVVRGDSAAYFCASSPGIQETQYFGPGTRLLVL.